Each of the 15 T cell receptor beta chains below was sequenced from the same sample in a study of tumor-infiltrating lymphocytes in primary liver carcinoma. Total RNA amounting to roughly 450 ng was the source from which TCR beta cDNA was made with a constant-region primer. ARM-PCR was slightly modified, and three nested multiplex PCR rounds with it gave rise to the TCR beta libraries. Researchers ran the first two PCR rounds for roughly 11 cycles each with TRBV1-TRBV30 forward primers and a C-beta reverse primer. Each CDR3 protein is one row after TCRdb ran MiXCR on the multiplex PCR reads. The table shows 300,000 to 350,000 distinct CDR3 sequences, with around 60% occurring only once. The authors took blood RNA from unsorted whole blood and also extracted germline DNA. The source material was peripheral blood. The receptors were gathered from a man aged 40-55 years with primary liver carcinoma and hepatitis B virus infection.

Regarding this clonotype: The junction does not match germline at one end; this may be a read error. The chain employs TRBV4-3 and TRBJ2-7, with TRBD1 as a possible D gene (5 bases). The CDR3 totals 14 residues. CDR1 and CDR2 (germline): LGHNA, YSLEER. The CDR3, as DNA: TGCGCCAGCTGCCAAGATGGAGACAGTTACGAGCAGTACTTC. This gives the protein CASCQDGDSYEQYF.

With regard to this clonotype: A read error may account for a junction end that differs from germline. This chain links TRBV7-9 with TRBJ2-3, with 7 positions matching TRBD2. The CDR3 length is 15 residues. Germline V gene lookup returns CDR1 SEHNR and CDR2 FQNEAQ (reference sequence). The CDR3 nucleotides read TGTGTCAGCAGCCGCCCCGGGGGGAGCACAGATACGCAGTATTTT. It specifies CVSSRPGGSTDTQYF.

Ten or more counts support this clonotype. The chain joins TRBV6-1 to TRBJ2-1; possible D gene TRBD2, 5 bases. The CDR3 length is 15 residues. Germline assignment: CDR1 MNHNS and CDR2 SASEGT. With 4 bases removed from V and 0 bases from J, the gap between germline ends came to 10 bases. The CDR3 reads CASSADGNSYNEQFF. The CDR3 DNA follows: TGTGCCAGCAGTGCAGACGGGAACTCCTACAATGAGCAGTTCTTC.

This clonotype has at least ten counts. The chain couples TRBV29-1 to TRBJ2-1; 7 nucleotides match TRBD2. V lost 1 base to trimming and J lost 4 bases; unmatched junction nucleotides: 4. From germline, CDR1 is SQVTM and CDR2 ANQGSEA. The CDR3 has 14 amino acids. CDR3: CSVEGGRGYNEQFF. In nucleotides, the CDR3 is TGCAGCGTTGAAGGCGGGAGAGGGTACAATGAGCAGTTCTTC.

At least ten counts were recorded for this clonotype. CDR3 DNA sequence: TGTGCCAGCAGCCAAGTCCTTACAGGGGGCACTGAAGCTTTCTTT. It yields the protein CASSQVLTGGTEAFF. The chain uses TRBV14 and TRBJ1-1; 8 bases align to TRBD1. The V gene end was trimmed by 1 base and the J gene end by 4 bases; junction bases not matched to a gene: 5. From germline, CDR1 is SGHDN and CDR2 FVKESK. The length of the CDR3 is 15 residues.

In its sample, this clonotype was seen once. A much larger clonotype is one base distant, so this may be a read error. The J gene is TRBJ2-7, the V gene TRBV6-5; D possibly uses TRBD1 or TRBD2 (6 bases each). Germline values: CDR1 MNHEY, CDR2 SVGAGI. This CDR3 spans 19 amino acids. CDR3 DNA sequence: TGTACCAGCAGTTTCCAACTCGGGGGCTGGGGATCCGTTACCTACGAGCAGTACTTC. Protein: CTSSFQLGGWGSVTYEQYF.

The genes are TRBV2 and TRBJ2-1; possibly TRBD2 for D (6 bases). Looked up from germline, CDR1 is SNHLY and CDR2 is FYNNEI. CDR3 size: 16 residues. V was pared by 6 bases and J by 6 bases, with 21 bases between. CDR3 coding DNA: TGTGCCAGCAGCCCGCGCGGGACTTTCTCAATCAATGAGCAGTTCTTC. Translating it yields CASSPRGTFSINEQFF. The entire variable domain, with the rest obtained from reference TRBV2 and TRBJ2-1, is as follows: EPEVTQTPSHQVTQMGQEVILRCVPISNHLYFYWYRQILGQKVEFLVSFYNNEISEKSEIFDDQFSVERPDGSNFTLKIRSTKLEDSAMYFCASSPRGTFSINEQFFGPGTRLTVL.

Regarding this clonotype: A much larger clone sits a single nucleotide away, making a read error possible. The CDR3 carries no conserved terminal phenylalanine or tryptophan, so it likely arises from a read error. The rearrangement uses TRBV6-2 or TRBV6-3 and TRBJ2-7; D is uncertain. The germline CDR1 and CDR2 sequences are MNHEY and SVGEGT. The ends were cut back, 7 bases at V and 7 bases at J, with 11 bases in the middle. The CDR3 runs 11 residues. The CDR3 loop is CASISFGEQYS. The CDR3 nucleotides read TGTGCCAGCATTTCGTTCGGGGAGCAGTACTCC.

The sample holds one count of this clonotype. The junction departs from the called germline gene at one end, perhaps through a read error. The chain combines TRBV11-2 with TRBJ2-2, with D perhaps being TRBD1 or TRBD2 (5 bases each). In germline, CDR1 is SGHAT, CDR2 FQNNGV. This CDR3 is 14 amino acids long. The CDR3 DNA sequence: TGTGCCAGCAGCCGCAGGGAGAACAGCGGGGAGCTGTTTTTT. Encoded protein: CASSRRENSGELFF.

This clonotype was counted at least ten times. The rearrangement links TRBV6-5 to TRBJ2-7; a possible D gene is TRBD1 (6 bases). V lost 5 bases and J lost 2, with 16 bases in between. This CDR3 has 15 residues. Germline V gives CDR1 MNHEY, CDR2 SVGAGI. The CDR3 is CASSLLDRDTYEQYF. The CDR3 DNA reads as TGTGCCAGCAGTCTACTCGACCGGGACACCTACGAGCAGTACTTC.

The CDR3 DNA reads TGTGCCAGCTGGGGGAGCGGAATCTACGAGCAGTACTTC. It translates to CASWGSGIYEQYF. The chain employs TRBV6-6 and TRBJ2-7; D assignment may be TRBD1 or TRBD2 (5 bases each). Germline assignment: CDR1 MNHNY and CDR2 SVGAGI (reference sequence). There are 13 residues in the CDR3. Deletions cut 8 bases from V and 3 bases from J, with 14 bases between.

This chain links TRBV28 with TRBJ2-5; the D call may be TRBD1 or TRBD2 (6 bases each). The CDR3 runs to 15 residues. Deletions cut 5 bases from V and 7 bases from J, with 20 bases between. The V gene's germline CDR1 is MDHEN and CDR2 SYDVKM. CDR3 loop: CASSPIRGEGGTQYF. The CDR3 nucleotides are TGTGCCAGCAGTCCTATTCGGGGAGAGGGGGGGACCCAGTACTTC.

Remarks on this clonotype: Relative to the germline gene, one junction end is altered; a read error may explain this. The V gene is TRBV6-6, the J gene TRBJ2-7; D is perhaps TRBD1 (5 bases). There are 11 residues in the CDR3. CDR1 and CDR2 (germline): MNHNY, SVGAGI (reference sequence). The CDR3 loop reads CSSRVGYEQYF. CDR3 in DNA: TGTTCCAGCAGGGTTGGATATGAGCAGTACTTC.

V and J are TRBV11-1 and TRBJ2-7, with TRBD2 as a possible D gene (5 bases). The V gene's germline CDR1 is SGHAT and CDR2 FQDESV (reference sequence). Trimming removed 10 bases from V and 4 bases from J, with 17 bases in between. This CDR3 has 13 residues. The chain's CDR3 is CANRGLATYEQYF. The CDR3 nucleotides are TGTGCCAACCGTGGGCTAGCTACGTACGAGCAGTACTTC.

A few counts support this clonotype. A much larger clone lies a single base off, so this may be a read error. The rearrangement links TRBV4-3 to TRBJ2-7; 8 bases are shared with TRBD1. This CDR3 region has 14 residues. The junction had 8 bases not matched to a gene; V was cut back by 5 bases and J by 5 bases. The germline gives CDR1 LGHNA, CDR2 YSLEER. The CDR3 here is CASSDDRGRDEQYF. CDR3 nucleotide sequence: TGCGCCAGCAGCGACGACAGGGGTAGGGACGAGCAGTACTTC.